This T cell receptor beta chain is from a study of cytomegalovirus exposure and HLA in healthy donors. Study outcomes and limitations: Altogether, 150 to 200 TCR beta chains were recorded as cytomegalovirus-associated.

Concerning this clone: Its antigen is not known.

V trimming: 5 bases; J trimming: 9 bases; junction bases outside the gene matches: 5. This CDR3 spans 14 amino acids. Germline assignment: CDR1 MNHNS and CDR2 SASEGT. The study ran its PCR with 60 Vbeta and 13 Jbeta primers. The protocol was immunoSEQ multiplex PCR, while the TCRdb copy is restricted to in-frame clones and leaves out a portion. Recorded for this sample: around 42,000 clones. This chain joins TRBV6-1 and TRBJ1-6; 9 positions agree with TRBD1. This clonotype was sampled from a man aged 30-40 years in good health and CMV-seronegative. The sequencing sample was made of PBMCs. CDR3 region: CASSRTGEGSPLHF. For the CDR3, the DNA is TGTGCCAGCAGTCGGACAGGGGAGGGTTCACCCCTCCACTTT.